These 9 T cell receptor beta chains share one sample of origin, sequenced in a study of technical replicates of blood from a few donors. TCRdb's copy holds only in-frame clones and misses some; the assay was immunoSEQ multiplex PCR. The sample has around 16,000 clones, roughly 86% seen once. The sample comprised PBMCs. These receptor sequences come from a human donor in good health.

V and J are TRBV7-9 and TRBJ2-2; possible D gene TRBD1, 5 bases. Per germline, CDR1 SEHNR and CDR2 FQNEAQ (reference sequence). V was pared by 2 bases and J by 7 bases, with 11 bases between. The CDR3 is 14 residues long. The CDR3 nucleotides read TGTGCCAGCAGCTTAAGGGGTAGAAGCGGGGAGCTGTTTTTT. This encodes CASSLRGRSGELFF.

V and J are TRBV7-9 and TRBJ1-1, with D possibly matching TRBD1 (5 bases). The CDR3 length is 15 residues. Trimming removed 5 bases at V and 3 bases at J, with 16 bases between. Germline lookup yields CDR1 SEHNR and CDR2 FQNEAQ (reference sequence). The CDR3 sequence is CASSASKGQDTEAFF. The CDR3 DNA follows: TGTGCCAGCAGCGCTTCCAAGGGGCAAGACACTGAAGCTTTCTTT.

The chain has TRBV27 and TRBJ2-1; 15 bases fit TRBD2. In germline, CDR1 is MNHEY, CDR2 SMNVEV (reference sequence). V was pared by 7 bases and J by 3 bases, with 19 bases of the junction left unmatched. This CDR3 region has 21 residues. CDR3 DNA: TGTGCCAGCACCCCCCGTGGGACTAGCGGGAGGATTTTGGGGATCTACAATGAGCAGTTCTTC. Translation: CASTPRGTSGRILGIYNEQFF.

This chain joins TRBV10-3 and TRBJ2-7; maybe TRBD2 (6 bases). Between the trimmed V and J ends, which lost 6 bases and 5 bases, there was a span of 26 bases. Germline assignment: CDR1 ENHRY and CDR2 SYGVKD. This CDR3 is built from 17 residues. The CDR3 sequence is CAIRGSSGLGGRNEQYF. The CDR3 DNA sequence: TGTGCCATCAGGGGGTCGAGCGGGCTGGGCGGGCGAAACGAGCAGTACTTC.

The chain employs TRBV10-2 and TRBJ2-3; 7 bases agree with TRBD2. The CDR3 has 14 residues. CDR1 is WSHSY, CDR2 SAAADI, per germline. The V and J ends lost 6 bases and 5 bases, in that order; junction bases with no gene match: 8. CDR3: CASRRGWGGDTQYF. The CDR3 DNA reads TGCGCCAGCAGGCGCGGCTGGGGGGGAGATACGCAGTATTTT.

The chain couples TRBV11-1 to TRBJ1-3; D call uncertain. Trimming took off 5 bases at V and 5 bases at J, with 13 bases between the two ends. Per germline, CDR1 SGHAT and CDR2 FQDESV (reference sequence). This CDR3 contains 14 residues. The CDR3 region is CASSPAARRNTIYF. CDR3 DNA sequence: TGTGCCAGCAGCCCGGCGGCACGGAGAAACACCATATATTTT.

The rearrangement uses TRBV19 and TRBJ2-1; 8 bases map to TRBD2. J was trimmed by 3 bases and V by 6 bases; bases with no gene match: 7. The CDR3 consists of 15 residues. Germline lookup yields CDR1 LNHDA and CDR2 SQIVND (reference sequence). The chain's CDR3 is CASRRAGVNYNEQFF. The DNA for the CDR3 is TGTGCCAGTAGACGAGCGGGAGTAAACTACAATGAGCAGTTCTTC.

The V call is TRBV7-2, the J call TRBJ1-2, with D tentatively TRBD1 (5 bases). The CDR3 has 15 amino acids. CDR1 is SGHTA, CDR2 FQGNSA, per germline. The ends were cut back, 4 bases at V and 4 bases at J, with 16 bases in the middle. This chain's CDR3 is CASSSSGGYGYGYTF. CDR3 nucleotide sequence: TGTGCCAGCAGCTCGTCTGGGGGGTATGGCTATGGCTACACCTTC.

The chain couples TRBV5-4 to TRBJ2-3; TRBD2 matches 7 bases. CDR1 is SGHNT, CDR2 YYREEE, per germline (reference sequence). There are 16 residues in the CDR3. V dropped 1 base and J dropped 2; count of bases not matched to a gene: 7. Written as DNA, the CDR3 is TGTGCCAGCAGCTTGAAGCTAGCGGATTACACAGATACGCAGTATTTT. Its protein is CASSLKLADYTDTQYF.